This TCR beta chain was profiled in a study of shared clonotypes between healthy human individuals. The material for each subset, its genomic DNA, was split evenly across several immunoSEQ plates. The sorted-subset replicate PCRs were given around 0.2 ug DNA, which is 30,000 to 35,000 T cell genomes. Clones were read by immunoSEQ multiplex PCR, and TCRdb kept only the in-frame ones, dropping some. The sample has 2,500,000 or so clones, roughly nine tenths seen once. CDR3 length: 17 residues. V lost 4 bases to trimming and J lost 4 bases; unmatched junction nucleotides: 12. Germline CDR1 reads GTSNPN; CDR2 reads SVGIG (reference sequence). Broader study findings: Sharing across a few donors was seen in about 5% of naive CD4 clonotypes.

Adult donors, all healthy and HIV-negative, had no recent acute infections or vaccinations. About this clone itself: Its antigen is undetermined.

The V gene is TRBV30, the J gene TRBJ2-6; 8 bases are a match to TRBD1. This clonotype was obtained from a man aged 18 to 29 in good health. Sample: naive CD4+ T cells sorted from blood. Subset given: CD45RA+ positively selected. The CDR3 region has the DNA TGTGCCTGGAAGCCGGTGCCAGGGGGCACCGGGGCCAACGTCCTGACTTTC. This codes for CAWKPVPGGTGANVLTF.